The 18 T cell receptor beta chains listed next were all sequenced from one sample in a study of control samples from healthy donors and cancer patients. Sequencing used immunoSEQ multiplex PCR; TCRdb keeps in-frame clones, though not all of them. The table has about 160,000 clones, roughly 94% seen once. The sequencing input was PBMCs. The source is a man aged 55 to 70 with colorectal cancer.

The chain recombines TRBV7-2 with TRBJ2-7; 7 nucleotides match TRBD1. After removal of 1 base from V and 5 bases from J, the junction contained 8 bases not matched to a gene. The CDR3 contains 15 residues. CDR1 is SGHTA and CDR2 is FQGNSA in the germline V gene. Written as DNA, the CDR3 is TGTGCCAGCAGCTTAGAGGGGGCGTCTCGGAACGAGCAGTACTTC. Translation: CASSLEGASRNEQYF.

The rearrangement uses TRBV6-2 or TRBV6-3 and TRBJ2-4; 9 nucleotides match TRBD1. Trimming removed 6 bases from V and 7 bases from J; junction bases left unmatched: 13. This CDR3 is built from 16 residues. Germline lookup yields CDR1 MNHEY and CDR2 SVGEGT. The CDR3 nucleotides read TGTGCCAGCAGCTATACAGGGGGCGGCAGCCGGAACATTCAGTACTTC. Its protein is CASSYTGGGSRNIQYF.

The chain links TRBV9 to TRBJ1-1; TRBD1 aligns across 10 bases. Unmatched junction bases numbered 9, after V lost 4 bases and J lost 6 bases. The length of the CDR3 is 15 residues. Per germline, CDR1 SGDLS and CDR2 YYNGEE. The CDR3 sequence is CASSPRRGTGAEAFF. The CDR3 nucleotides are TGTGCCAGCAGCCCAAGGCGTGGGACAGGGGCTGAAGCTTTCTTT.

Comment on this clone: The same CDR3 can be traced to other DNA sequences in this sample. This rearrangement joins TRBV19 to TRBJ1-4; the D gene is possibly TRBD1 (5 bases). The V and J ends lost 3 bases and 0 bases respectively, with 8 bases between them. The germline CDR1 and CDR2 sequences are LNHDA and SQIVND (reference sequence). This CDR3 has 15 residues. The chain's CDR3 is CASSMGTATNEKLFF. As DNA, the CDR3 is TGTGCCAGTAGTATGGGGACCGCAACTAATGAAAAACTGTTTTTT. Complete variable domain (other parts from reference TRBV19 and TRBJ1-4): DGGITQSPKYLFRKEGQNVTLSCEQNLNHDAMYWYRQDPGQGLRLIYYSQIVNDFQKGDIAEGYSVSREKKESFPLTVTSAQKNPTAFYLCASSMGTATNEKLFFGSGTQLSVL.

This clone appeared a few times. The chain is built from TRBV27 and TRBJ1-1; no firm D call. This CDR3 region has 13 residues. The germline gives CDR1 MNHEY, CDR2 SMNVEV (reference sequence). The V and J ends lost 5 bases and 6 bases respectively, with 13 bases between them. The CDR3 nucleotides are TGTGCCAGCAGTCCTTACATGCAATCTGAAGCTTTCTTT. This gives the protein CASSPYMQSEAFF.

The V and J genes are TRBV7-8 and TRBJ1-2; D may be TRBD1 (5 bases). The CDR3 extends over 12 amino acids. Germline V gives CDR1 SGHVS, CDR2 FQNEAQ. Trimming pared 5 bases from V and 6 bases from J, leaving 10 bases between. The chain's CDR3 is CASSPQGHGYTF. CDR3 coding DNA: TGTGCCAGCAGCCCGCAGGGACATGGCTACACCTTC.

This rearrangement joins TRBV10-2 to TRBJ2-1; 8 positions match TRBD1. The CDR3 contains 15 residues. CDR1 is WSHSY and CDR2 is SAAADI in the germline V gene. V trimming: 3 bases; J trimming: 4 bases; junction bases outside the gene matches: 5. The CDR3, as DNA: TGCGCCAGCAGTGAACCGGGACAGGCGTACAATGAGCAGTTCTTC. This encodes CASSEPGQAYNEQFF.

The rearrangement uses TRBV5-4 and TRBJ2-5; D uncertain. V was trimmed by 2 bases and J by 3 bases, leaving 2 bases between them. Germline CDR1 is SGHNT and CDR2 is YYREEE (reference sequence). The CDR3 sequence is 11 residues long. The CDR3 DNA is TGTGCCAGCAGCTTCGAAGAGACCCAGTACTTC. This sequence encodes CASSFEETQYF.

V and J are TRBV5-5 and TRBJ1-1; possibly TRBD1 for D (5 bases). Germline-derived CDR1 and CDR2 are SGHKS and YYEKEE (reference sequence). Between the trimmed V and J ends, which lost 7 bases and 0 bases, there was a span of 13 bases. The CDR3 length is 14 residues. DNA of the CDR3: TGTGCCAGCGGACCGGGACGGATGAACACTGAAGCTTTCTTT. Amino acids: CASGPGRMNTEAFF. The full variable domain, its missing parts supplied by reference TRBV5-5 and TRBJ1-1, is DAGVTQSPTHLIKTRGQQVTLRCSPISGHKSVSWYQQVLGQGPQFIFQYYEKEERGRGNFPDRFSARQFPNYSSELNVNALLLGDSALYLCASGPGRMNTEAFFGQGTRLTVV.

The chain has TRBV7-2 and TRBJ1-1; 7 nucleotides match TRBD1. V lost 1 base and J lost 2; bases outside the gene matches: 7. The CDR3 is 16 amino acids. From germline, CDR1 is SGHTA and CDR2 FQGNSA. CDR3 nucleotides: TGTGCCAGCAGCTTAGAAGGGACAGCGGTTAACACTGAAGCTTTCTTT. This sequence encodes CASSLEGTAVNTEAFF.

The V gene is TRBV2, the J gene TRBJ1-1; a weak D match, TRBD1 (6 bases). V lost 3 bases and J lost 0, with 17 bases in between. This CDR3 comprises 17 residues. Germline V CDR1 and CDR2: SNHLY, FYNNEI. This CDR3 is CASSDGIFRGLNTEAFF. CDR3 nucleotide sequence: TGTGCCAGCAGTGACGGCATTTTCAGGGGCCTGAACACTGAAGCTTTCTTT.

The chain has TRBV18 and TRBJ2-5; 14 nucleotides align to TRBD2. J lost 3 bases, V lost 9 bases, and 6 bases had no gene match. The CDR3 loop spans 15 amino acids. Germline CDR1 is KGHSH and CDR2 is LQKENI. The CDR3 DNA reads TGTGCCAGTCAACCGGGACTAGCGGGGGAAGAGACCCAGTACTTC. The encoded protein is CASQPGLAGEETQYF.

The chain couples TRBV28 to TRBJ1-5; 7 nucleotides agree with TRBD1. From germline, CDR1 is MDHEN and CDR2 SYDVKM. V lost 11 bases, J lost 0 bases, and 16 bases stayed unmatched. There are 17 residues in the CDR3. In DNA, the CDR3 is TGTGCCGTCTCATCAGGGGGGGCCAGTTATAGCAATCAGCCCCAGCATTTT. It codes for CAVSSGGASYSNQPQHF. Using reference TRBV28 and TRBJ1-5 for the parts outside the CDR3, the full variable domain is DVKVTQSSRYLVKRTGEKVFLECVQDMDHENMFWYRQDPGLGLRLIYFSYDVKMKEKGDIPEGYSVSREKKERFSLILESASTNQTSMYLCAVSSGGASYSNQPQHFGDGTRLSIL.

The gene calls are TRBV3-1 (or the pseudogene TRBV3-2) and TRBJ2-1; 9 bases fit TRBD2. Per the germline V gene, CDR1 is LGHDT and CDR2 is YNNKEL (reference sequence). This CDR3 region has 15 residues. Trimming took 7 bases from V and 6 from J; bases not matched to a gene: 10. The CDR3 spells CASNRAGGLTNEQFF. The CDR3 nucleotides are TGTGCCAGCAACAGAGCGGGGGGACTTACCAATGAGCAGTTCTTC.

The rearrangement links TRBV9 to TRBJ2-7; D tentatively reads TRBD1 or TRBD2 (5 bases each). CDR1 and CDR2 from the germline V gene are SGDLS and YYNGEE. The CDR3 length is 15 residues. Trimming cost V 0 bases and J 7 bases, with 17 bases left between them. Here the CDR3 reads CASSVDGAFLREQYF. CDR3 coding DNA: TGTGCCAGCAGCGTAGACGGGGCCTTCCTCAGAGAGCAGTACTTC.

This clone appeared once. The V gene is TRBV11-2, the J gene TRBJ2-7; D gene ambiguous. The V gene lost 0 bases and the J gene lost 0 bases, with 9 bases spanning the gap. This CDR3 region has 15 residues. Per the germline V gene, CDR1 is SGHAT and CDR2 is FQNNGV. The CDR3 bases are TGTGCCAGCAGCTTAGAACCCGAGAGCTCCTACGAGCAGTACTTC. This encodes CASSLEPESSYEQYF.

The chain has TRBV4-1 and TRBJ2-1; the D gene is possibly TRBD1 (7 bases). Trimming cost V 5 bases and J 1 base, with 15 bases left between them. Germline V gene lookup returns CDR1 MGHRA and CDR2 YSYEKL. CDR3 size: 16 residues. The CDR3: CASSARETGSYNEQFF. The CDR3 DNA reads as TGCGCCAGCAGCGCCCGGGAGACAGGGTCCTACAATGAGCAGTTCTTC.

The chain uses TRBV4-3 and TRBJ2-3; 7 bases are shared with TRBD1. V gave up 8 bases and J gave up 7 bases; unmatched junction bases: 9. This CDR3 contains 13 residues. Germline CDR1 LGHNA, CDR2 YSLEER. CDR3 nucleotides: TGCGCCAGCGCCGAAGGGGGCACGTATACGCAGTATTTT. Protein: CASAEGGTYTQYF.